This TCR beta chain originates from a study of T cells in Graves' hyperthyroidism and ophthalmopathy. V lost 7 bases to trimming and J lost 2 bases; unmatched junction nucleotides: 3. From germline, CDR1 is GTSNPN and CDR2 SVGIG (reference sequence). This CDR3 spans 12 amino acids. Regarding this clonotype: Its antigen remains unknown.

Study-level results: Most expanded thyroid clonotypes above 0.001 recurred in blood.

RNA transcripts provided the source from which TCR beta CDR3 regions were amplified. RT-PCR in the first round (using the HTBI primer set) targeted the TCR CDR3. TCRdb re-derived calls from the multiplex PCR reads in MiXCR, one entry per CDR3 protein. The sample has a few hundred thousand distinct CDR3 sequences; just over 45% are singletons. Source material: peripheral blood or thyroid tissue (not recorded which). The rearrangement links TRBV30 to TRBJ1-2, with TRBD1 identical over 8 bases. The clonotype originates from a woman aged 18-29 years with Graves' hyperthyroidism. The CDR3 loop reads CAFRQGNYGYTF. In DNA form, the CDR3 reads TGTGCCTTCAGACAGGGGAACTATGGCTACACCTTC.